This entry lists 3 T cell receptor beta chains sequenced from one sample in a study of blood T cells in healthy people across ages. A second PCR of roughly 7 to 11 cycles used a sample-barcoded 5' primer and a J-beta primer mix. Via MiXCR, TCRdb re-called the 5' RACE reads, giving one row per CDR3 protein. The repertoire holds about 930,000 distinct CDR3 sequences, with 25% to 30% as singletons. The sample was also reused in another study, on T cells of mothers and their children.

Sequencing was performed on blood. The receptors were sampled from a woman between 40 and 55 years old in good health.

In the case of this clonotype: One base away lies a much larger clone, so this may be a sequencing read error. The rearrangement links TRBV20-1 to TRBJ2-7; 8 bases agree with TRBD1. CDR3 size: 14 residues. Germline CDR1 DFQATT, CDR2 SNEGSKA (reference sequence). V trimming: 1 base; J trimming: 7 bases; junction bases outside the gene matches: 9. CDR3 region: CSARAWTGYNEQYF. DNA for the CDR3: TGCAGTGCTAGAGCCTGGACAGGGTACAATGAGCAGTACTTC.

Notes on this clonotype: At one boundary the junction diverges from the germline segment, which might be a read error. The V and J genes are TRBV3-1 and TRBJ2-3; the D is unclear. From germline, CDR1 is LGHDT and CDR2 YNNKEL (reference sequence). This CDR3 spans 15 amino acids. CDR3 loop: CAGSSSPRSTDTQYF. The CDR3 coding sequence is TGTGCCGGCAGCTCCAGTCCTAGGAGCACAGATACGCAGTATTTT.

This clonotype has more than one count but fewer than ten. The chain couples TRBV12-3 or TRBV12-4 to TRBJ1-1; 7 bases match TRBD1. J was trimmed by 7 bases and V by 3 bases; bases with no gene match: 20. The CDR3 is 18 residues long. DNA of the CDR3: TGTGCCAGCAGTTTTTCAATCGGGCCGAGGACAGGAGCCCTTGAAGCTTTCTTT. Translated, it gives CASSFSIGPRTGALEAFF.